This TCR beta chain was sequenced for a study of blood T cell repertoires in COVID-19. For the study at large: Some COVID-19 samples were acute and others convalescent; all came from the United States, Italy and Spain. PBMCs, B-cell-depleted T cells, or T cells provided the cDNA or gDNA that made up the material.

In the original processing: Estimation of nucleated cell counts was performed using reference gene primer amplification. Measured with immunoSEQ multiplex PCR; TCRdb has only the in-frame clones, and not every one. V and J calls and clone size come straight from that table; D and trimming were deduced from the DNA. The sample contains around 180,000 clones, roughly 80% of which appear only once. This CDR3 contains 14 residues. V was clipped by 2 bases and J by 5 bases; unmatched bases: 4. CDR1 and CDR2 from the germline V gene are KGHDR and SFDVKD. The clonotype originates from a human donor in a cohort sampled during active COVID-19. The chain employs TRBV24-1 and TRBJ2-5, with 7 bases that match TRBD1. Sequencing was done on a sample of peripheral blood. The CDR3 nucleotides are TGTGCCACCAGTGATTCAGCGACAGGGGAGACCCAGTACTTC. Translation: CATSDSATGETQYF.